The 27 T cell receptor beta chains reported below all come from one sample, sequenced in a study of blood T cells in healthy people across ages. It was with a sample-barcoded 5' primer and a J-beta primer mix that a second PCR of roughly 7 to 12 cycles was run. TCRdb analysed the 5' RACE reads with MiXCR anew, one entry per CDR3 protein. Of about 670,000 distinct CDR3 sequences in the sample, 40% to 45% were seen once. Sequences were obtained from blood. The receptors were gathered from a man older than 75 in good health.

This clonotype was seen a handful of times. The chain recombines TRBV7-2 with TRBJ2-7; 11 bases line up with TRBD1. This CDR3 has 15 amino acids. The V segment lost 4 bases and the J segment 3 bases; nucleotides outside the gene matches: 5. The germline gives CDR1 SGHTA, CDR2 FQGNSA. The CDR3 protein is CASSYGTGGIYEQYF. The CDR3 coding sequence is TGTGCCAGCAGCTACGGGACAGGGGGAATCTACGAGCAGTACTTC.

The chain carries TRBV10-3 and TRBJ2-7, with 13 bases aligning to TRBD2. The germline CDR1 and CDR2 sequences are ENHRY and SYGVKD. The CDR3 loop spans 14 amino acids. V trimming: 7 bases; J trimming: 3 bases; junction bases outside the gene matches: 3. The CDR3 spells CAIKGTSGIYEQYF. CDR3 sequence (DNA): TGTGCCATCAAAGGGACTAGCGGGATCTACGAGCAGTACTTC.

This clonotype was picked up a small number of times. The chain carries TRBV29-1 and TRBJ1-4; tentative D call: TRBD1 (6 bases). The germline V gene has CDR1 SQVTM and CDR2 ANQGSEA. V lost 2 bases to trimming and J lost 8 bases, with 12 bases between them. The CDR3 consists of 13 residues. The CDR3: CSVEQGSPEKLFF. CDR3 DNA: TGCAGCGTTGAACAGGGGTCCCCCGAAAAACTGTTTTTT.

The chain has TRBV28 and TRBJ2-1, with 10 positions matching TRBD2. This CDR3 region has 13 residues. Germline assignment: CDR1 MDHEN and CDR2 SYDVKM. The CDR3 region has the DNA TGTGCAGCAGGGACTAGCGTACACAATGAGCAGTTCTTC. Translated, it gives CAAGTSVHNEQFF.

This clonotype showed up just a few times. The chain couples TRBV5-1 to TRBJ2-5; D possibly corresponds to TRBD2 (7 bases). The CDR3 has 14 amino acids. Germline CDR1 SGHRS, CDR2 YFSETQ. Deletions cut 8 bases from V and 2 bases from J, with 16 bases between. The CDR3 protein is CASRGGVPQETQYF. The CDR3 DNA is TGCGCCAGTCGAGGGGGGGTACCACAAGAGACCCAGTACTTC.

A word on this clonotype: This may be a read error, as it is one base from a much larger clone. The CDR3 DNA sequence: TGTGCCAGCAGCCAACCGGGCCCCGGGAGAAATGCGCAGTATTTT. The encoded protein is CASSQPGPGRNAQYF. V gene TRBV4-2 combines with J gene TRBJ2-3; weak D call: TRBD2 (6 bases). The CDR3 has 15 residues. From germline, CDR1 is LGHNA and CDR2 YNFKEQ. The V and J ends lost 2 bases and 10 bases respectively, with 19 bases between them.

The V call is TRBV6-4, the J call TRBJ2-1, with D unresolved. This CDR3 is 11 amino acids long. V was pared by 4 bases and J by 7 bases, with 5 bases between. CDR1 MRHNA and CDR2 SNTAGT come from the germline V gene. The CDR3 loop reads CASSGWNEQFF. The DNA of the CDR3 is TGTGCCAGCAGTGGGTGGAATGAGCAGTTCTTC.

About this clonotype: A much larger clonotype is one base distant, so this may be a read error. The CDR3 is CASSQDLSRTDYGCTF. The CDR3 nucleotides are TGTGCCAGCAGCCAAGATCTTTCTAGGACAGACTATGGCTGCACCTTC. This chain links TRBV3-1 with TRBJ1-2; maybe TRBD1 (6 bases). Germline CDR1 LGHDT, CDR2 YNNKEL (reference sequence). The CDR3 is 16 amino acids.

The table lists this clonotype with a count of one. The V gene is TRBV6-5, the J gene TRBJ2-3; 7 bases match TRBD2. Germline V gene sequence: CDR1 MNHEY, CDR2 SVGAGI. Losses at the gene ends were 6 bases for V and 0 bases for J; bases not matched to a gene: 3. This CDR3 contains 14 residues. CDR3 amino acids: CASRNSGSTDTQYF. The CDR3, as DNA: TGTGCCAGCAGAAATAGCGGGAGCACAGATACGCAGTATTTT.

V and J are TRBV7-2 and TRBJ2-7; D uncertain. Trimming shortened V by 2 bases and J by 0 bases, and 11 bases separated the two germline ends. The CDR3 contains 15 residues. Germline assignment: CDR1 SGHTA and CDR2 FQGNSA. The CDR3 is CASSLSAASSYEQYF. CDR3 nucleotide sequence: TGTGCCAGCAGCTTATCTGCGGCCAGCTCCTACGAGCAGTACTTC.

The rearrangement links TRBV20-1 to TRBJ2-1; 12 nucleotides line up with TRBD2. This CDR3 region has 16 residues. Germline loops: CDR1 DFQATT, CDR2 SNEGSKA (reference sequence). After removal of 2 bases from V and 2 bases from J, the junction contained 4 bases not matched to a gene. In DNA, the CDR3 is TGCAGTGCTAGATTCCTAGCGGGGGGGGCCTACAATGAGCAGTTCTTC. It translates to CSARFLAGGAYNEQFF.

This clonotype was found a few times. This chain uses TRBV5-1 with TRBJ2-5; TRBD1 might be the D (6 bases). The J call may not be correct, given that the DNA end is closer to TRBJ2-7. The CDR3 is 15 amino acids. Germline V gives CDR1 SGHRS, CDR2 YFSETQ. For the CDR3, the DNA is TGCGCCAGCAGCCTAGTACAGGGTAACGTCGACGAGCAGTACTTC. It encodes CASSLVQGNVDEQYF.

Only a few counts were recorded for this clonotype. This rearrangement joins TRBV20-1 to TRBJ2-1; TRBD2 matches at 13 bases. With 0 bases clipped from V and 9 bases from J, the junction kept 14 bases outside the gene matches. This CDR3 has 18 residues. Germline V gives CDR1 DFQATT, CDR2 SNEGSKA (reference sequence). CDR3 residues: CSARDVPGGTSGKGEQFF. The CDR3 DNA sequence: TGCAGTGCTAGAGATGTTCCAGGAGGGACTAGCGGGAAGGGTGAGCAGTTCTTC.

The chain has TRBV7-8 and TRBJ1-5, with D perhaps TRBD1 (5 bases). Germline CDR1 reads SGHVS; CDR2 reads FQNEAQ. The V gene lost 1 base and the J gene lost 6 bases, with 16 bases spanning the gap. The CDR3 has 16 residues. CDR3 in DNA: TGTGCCAGCAGCTTAGAAGGGGTCCTGACCGGTCAGCCCCAGCATTTT. It translates to CASSLEGVLTGQPQHF.

Ten or more counts support this clonotype. V and J are TRBV7-2 and TRBJ2-7; 13 positions agree with TRBD2. Germline trimming cut 5 bases from V and 7 bases from J; bases unmatched to any gene: 5. Germline CDR1 and CDR2: SGHTA and FQGNSA. CDR3 length: 14 residues. CDR3: CASSRTSGGGEQYF. In DNA, the CDR3 is TGTGCCAGCAGCCGGACTAGCGGGGGCGGAGAGCAGTACTTC.

This clonotype showed up many times. This chain's CDR3 is CASSLGKPGQEQTATNEKLFF. The CDR3 coding sequence is TGTGCCAGCAGCTTAGGGAAACCCGGACAGGAGCAAACGGCAACTAATGAAAAACTGTTTTTT. The chain has TRBV11-2 and TRBJ1-4; 7 positions agree with TRBD1. The CDR3 consists of 21 residues. Trimming cost V 1 base and J 0 bases; bases outside gene matches: 17. Germline V gives CDR1 SGHAT, CDR2 FQNNGV.

As regards this clonotype: One base away lies a much larger clone, so this may be a sequencing read error. V is TRBV10-3 and J is TRBJ2-4, with 10 bases fitting TRBD2. The DNA end lines up better with TRBJ2-5; the J call may be wrong. Germline CDR1 ENHRY, CDR2 SYGVKD. The CDR3 runs 16 residues. CDR3 sequence: CAISAYPSGRQGTQYF. CDR3 nucleotide sequence: TGTGCCATCAGTGCCTACCCTAGCGGGAGACAAGGGACCCAGTACTTC.

This chain uses TRBV6-1 with TRBJ2-1; D is ambiguous. V dropped 4 bases and J dropped 7 bases, with 11 bases sitting between them. Germline assignment: CDR1 MNHNS and CDR2 SASEGT. This CDR3 spans 13 amino acids. The CDR3 sequence: CASSGRLVNEQFF. In DNA, the CDR3 is TGTGCCAGCAGTGGGAGACTTGTAAATGAGCAGTTCTTC.

V is TRBV28 and J is TRBJ2-1; maybe TRBD2 (5 bases). The CDR3 loop spans 17 amino acids. CDR1 and CDR2 (germline): MDHEN, SYDVKM. V lost 6 bases to trimming and J lost 4 bases, with 22 bases between them. Here the CDR3 reads CASRTTEGAEHYNEQFF. The CDR3 DNA follows: TGTGCCAGCAGGACTACTGAGGGAGCGGAACATTACAATGAGCAGTTCTTC.

In nucleotides, the CDR3 is TGTGCCATGGGACTAGCGGGGGGCATCAGCACAGATACGCAGTATTTT. Protein product: CAMGLAGGISTDTQYF. The V and J genes are TRBV12-3 or TRBV12-4 and TRBJ2-3; 15 positions match TRBD2. Germline trimming cut 10 bases from V and 0 bases from J; bases unmatched to any gene: 5. CDR3 length equals 16 residues.

The chain combines TRBV18 with TRBJ2-1; 9 nucleotides align to TRBD1. This CDR3 is 16 amino acids long. Germline V gene data show CDR1 as KGHSH and CDR2 as LQKENI. V dropped 0 bases and J dropped 6; count of bases not matched to a gene: 6. CDR3 sequence reads: CASSPPVGQGFNEQFF. The CDR3 region has the DNA TGTGCCAGCTCACCACCAGTAGGACAGGGGTTCAATGAGCAGTTCTTC. Combining the CDR3 with reference TRBV18 and TRBJ2-1 gives the whole variable domain NAGVMQNPRHLVRRRGQEARLRCSPMKGHSHVYWYRQLPEEGLKFMVYLQKENIIDESGMPKERFSAEFPKEGPSILRIQQVVRGDSAAYFCASSPPVGQGFNEQFFGPGTRLTVL.

The chain carries TRBV2 and TRBJ2-1; D is uncertain. TRBJ2-7 explains the end of the DNA better; the J call may be wrong. This CDR3 region has 15 residues. Germline V gene lookup returns CDR1 SNHLY and CDR2 FYNNEI. CDR3 sequence reads: CASRKEPNSYNEQYF. CDR3 sequence (DNA): TGTGCCAGCAGAAAAGAGCCCAACTCCTACAATGAGCAGTACTTC.

This clonotype was picked up many times. V gene TRBV4-2 combines with J gene TRBJ2-5; 7 bases line up with TRBD2. V shed 1 base and J 2 bases; nucleotides not matched to a gene: 1. Germline CDR1 reads LGHNA; CDR2 reads YNFKEQ. The CDR3 consists of 14 residues. The CDR3 spells CASSQGGGQETQYF. For the CDR3, the DNA is TGTGCCAGCAGCCAAGGGGGGGGGCAAGAGACCCAGTACTTC.

The chain uses TRBV5-1 and TRBJ2-4, with 8 positions matching TRBD1. The CDR3 extends over 17 amino acids. CDR1 and CDR2 (germline): SGHRS, YFSETQ. V trimming: 4 bases; J trimming: 3 bases; junction bases outside the gene matches: 12. The CDR3 DNA follows: TGCGCCAGCAGCCCCCAGAGGACAGGGTTTGTCAAAAACATTCAGTACTTC. This codes for CASSPQRTGFVKNIQYF.

This clonotype appeared a single time. This may stem from a read error, because a much larger clone lies one nucleotide away. The rearrangement joins TRBV9 to TRBJ2-5; 9 nucleotides line up with TRBD2. With 3 bases clipped from V and 5 bases from J, the junction kept 8 bases outside the gene matches. Germline values: CDR1 SGDLS, CDR2 YYNGEE. The CDR3 loop spans 15 amino acids. The CDR3 region is CASSGAPSGIETQYF. CDR3 DNA: TGTGCCAGCAGCGGAGCTCCTAGCGGGATCGAGACCCAGTACTTC.

The rearrangement uses TRBV20-1 and TRBJ2-7, with 9 bases that match TRBD2. Unmatched junction bases numbered 6, after V lost 3 bases and J lost 0 bases. The CDR3 extends over 15 amino acids. CDR1 and CDR2 from the germline V gene are DFQATT and SNEGSKA (reference sequence). In nucleotides, the CDR3 is TGCAGTGCTAGTCGGCGGGGGGGCCTCTCCTACGAGCAGTACTTC. Its translation: CSASRRGGLSYEQYF.

V and J are TRBV10-3 and TRBJ2-3; 11 bases fit TRBD2. V was pared by 10 bases and J by 2 bases, with 14 bases of the junction left unmatched. Germline CDR1 is ENHRY and CDR2 is SYGVKD. The CDR3 is 17 amino acids. The CDR3 is CATLETGLAENTDTQYF. The CDR3 DNA follows: TGTGCCACCCTGGAAACGGGACTAGCGGAAAACACAGATACGCAGTATTTT.